The rows below give T cell receptor beta chains drawn from one sample of a study of blood T cell repertoires in COVID-19. Sequenced by immunoSEQ multiplex PCR; TCRdb stores in-frame clones only, minus some. The sample holds about 400,000 clones, 86% seen once. Sequencing input: peripheral blood. These receptors all stem from a woman aged 30 to 39 with active or convalescent COVID-19. Each CDR3 is given with its conserved first and last residue. A D gene is named only where the DNA matches it firmly. Size values are once, few and many counts, or a class for expanded clones, and some rows have none.

j_call clone_size d_call v_call cdr3_aa cdr3_nt
TRBJ2-2 . TRBD2 TRBV5-1 CASSFQAGERTGELFF TGCGCCAGCAGCTTCCAAGCGGGAGAGCGCACCGGGGAGCTGTTTTTT
TRBJ2-7 . TRBD1 TRBV10-3 CATGQGSYEQYF TGTGCCACAGGACAGGGCTCCTACGAGCAGTACTTC
TRBJ1-1 once . TRBV30 CAWSPGGQKIFMNTEAFF TGTGCCTGGAGCCCGGGGGGACAAAAAATCTTCATGAACACTGAAGCTTTCTTT
TRBJ1-2 . TRBD1 TRBV4-2 CASSQEWTGNYGYTF TGTGCCAGCAGCCAAGAATGGACAGGGAACTATGGCTACACCTTC
TRBJ2-7 . TRBD2 TRBV3-1/TRBV3-2 CASSQSTSGTYEQYF TGTGCCAGCAGCCAAAGTACTAGCGGGACCTACGAGCAGTACTTC
TRBJ1-6 . . TRBV27 CASTSYEEHYNSPLHF TGTGCCAGCACCTCCTACGAGGAGCATTATAATTCACCCCTCCACTTT
TRBJ1-1 . . TRBV5-1 CASSLVTLGGGEAFF TGCGCCAGCAGCTTGGTTACCCTGGGTGGAGGTGAAGCTTTCTTT
TRBJ2-1 . . TRBV21-1 CASGKAGTTAREQFF TGTGCCAGCGGCAAAGCCGGGACTACAGCCAGGGAGCAGTTCTTC
TRBJ1-1 . . TRBV6-5 CASSRGNTEAFF TGTGCCAGCAGCAGGGGGAACACTGAAGCTTTCTTT
TRBJ2-3 . . TRBV24-1 CATLGGQKDTDTQYF TGTGCCACCCTAGGGGGACAAAAAGACACAGATACGCAGTATTTT
TRBJ2-7 . TRBD2 TRBV27 CASSSTSGRVKYF TGTGCCAGCAGTTCGACTAGCGGGAGAGTTAAGTACTTC
TRBJ2-3 . . TRBV9 CASSALSTDTQYF TGTGCCAGCAGCGCCCTTAGCACAGATACGCAGTATTTT
TRBJ2-1 once . TRBV6-5 CASTSTGYNEQFF TGTGCCAGCACCTCTACGGGGTACAATGAGCAGTTCTTC
TRBJ1-5 . TRBD1 TRBV19 CASTPGTDNQPQHF TGTGCCAGTACCCCCGGGACAGACAATCAGCCCCAGCATTTT
TRBJ1-5 many . TRBV6-5 CASTLTGGAAQPQHF TGTGCCAGCACCCTGACGGGGGGGGCAGCTCAGCCCCAGCATTTT
TRBJ2-1 . TRBD2 TRBV19 CASSSSGSNNEQFF TGTGCCAGTAGTTCTAGCGGGAGTAACAATGAGCAGTTCTTC
TRBJ2-1 once TRBD2 TRBV19 CASSPLSGRGVYGEQFF TGTGCCAGTAGTCCCCTCAGCGGGAGGGGGGTTTATGGTGAGCAGTTCTTC
TRBJ1-1 . . TRBV4-1 CASSQDDGEYRPEAFF TGCGCCAGCAGCCAAGATGACGGGGAGTATAGGCCAGAAGCTTTCTTT
TRBJ2-2 . . TRBV5-1 CASSLDRENTGELFF TGCGCCAGCAGCTTGGACAGGGAGAACACCGGGGAGCTGTTTTTT
TRBJ1-1 . . TRBV12-3/TRBV12-4 CASSGGEAFF TGTGCCAGCTCTGGGGGGGAAGCTTTCTTT
TRBJ2-7 . . TRBV27 CASSFPRVGVREQYF TGTGCCAGCAGTTTTCCTCGGGTAGGGGTGAGGGAGCAGTACTTC
TRBJ2-1 . . TRBV9 CASSVGARSYNEQFF TGTGCCAGCAGCGTTGGGGCCCGCTCCTACAATGAGCAGTTCTTC
TRBJ1-3 few . TRBV18 CASSPNRVGSGNTIYF TGTGCCAGCTCACCGAACAGGGTAGGATCTGGAAACACCATATATTTT
TRBJ2-2 . TRBD2 TRBV5-4 CASSRLGTSGGASGELFF TGTGCCAGCAGCCGCCTGGGGACTAGCGGGGGGGCGAGCGGGGAGCTGTTTTTT
TRBJ1-4 few . TRBV7-9 CASSLVTVTNEKLFF TGTGCCAGCAGCTTAGTCACGGTGACTAATGAAAAACTGTTTTTT
TRBJ1-1 once . TRBV15 CATSRDRGETEAFF TGTGCCACCAGCAGAGACCGGGGAGAGACTGAAGCTTTCTTT
TRBJ1-5 . . TRBV19 CASSVRDNQPQHF TGTGCCAGTAGCGTCCGCGACAATCAGCCCCAGCATTTT
TRBJ1-5 . TRBD1 TRBV30 CAWSEGQASNQPQHF TGTGCCTGGAGCGAGGGACAGGCTAGCAATCAGCCCCAGCATTTT
TRBJ1-2 . TRBD1 TRBV5-6 CASSLDLGTGEGYTF TGTGCCAGCAGCTTGGATCTCGGGACAGGGGAAGGCTACACCTTC
TRBJ2-1 . TRBD1 TRBV5-6 CASNPGGDSGNEQFF TGTGCCAGCAACCCAGGGGGCGACTCAGGCAATGAGCAGTTCTTC
TRBJ1-5 . TRBD1 TRBV27 CASSYSRDRVNQPQHF TGTGCCAGCAGCTACAGTCGGGACAGGGTCAATCAGCCCCAGCATTTT
TRBJ1-6 . TRBD1 TRBV7-9 CASSLEGGDSPLHF TGTGCCAGCAGCTTAGAAGGGGGCGATTCACCCCTCCACTTT
TRBJ1-1 . . TRBV10-2 CASSEIGGNTEAFF TGCGCCAGCAGTGAAATAGGGGGGAACACTGAAGCTTTCTTT
TRBJ1-2 . . TRBV7-8 CASSSQGFGYGYTF TGTGCCAGCAGCTCCCAGGGGTTTGGCTATGGCTACACCTTC
TRBJ1-1 few . TRBV6-5 CASSSIALNTEAFF TGTGCCAGCAGTAGCATTGCCCTGAACACTGAAGCTTTCTTT
TRBJ1-1 . . TRBV14 CASSWSGAAEAFF TGTGCCAGCAGCTGGTCAGGGGCGGCTGAAGCTTTCTTT
TRBJ2-3 . . TRBV3-1/TRBV3-2 CASSQLITDTQYF TGTGCCAGCAGCCAACTAATCACAGATACGCAGTATTTT
TRBJ2-2 . . TRBV4-1 CASSRTGSTGELFF TGCGCCAGCAGCCGGACGGGAAGCACCGGGGAGCTGTTTTTT
TRBJ2-7 once . TRBV29-1 CSVDWDKGHEQYF TGCAGCGTTGACTGGGACAAGGGCCACGAGCAGTACTTC
TRBJ2-7 once . TRBV5-1 CASSLNSGTYEQYF TGCGCCAGCAGCTTGAATAGCGGAACCTACGAGCAGTACTTC
TRBJ2-7 . TRBD1 TRBV4-1 CASSQGPTGLSPEQYF TGCGCCAGCAGCCAAGGTCCGACAGGGTTAAGCCCCGAGCAGTACTTC
TRBJ2-1 . . TRBV19 CASSKSWDWASDEQFF TGTGCCAGTAGCAAATCTTGGGACTGGGCTAGTGATGAGCAGTTCTTC
TRBJ2-7 once TRBD2 TRBV5-1 CASSLLAGEGYEQYF TGCGCCAGCAGCTTACTAGCGGGAGAGGGATACGAGCAGTACTTC
TRBJ2-7 . TRBD2 TRBV30 CARSSGSGYEQYF TGTGCCCGATCTAGCGGGAGCGGGTACGAGCAGTACTTC
TRBJ2-1 . TRBD2 TRBV5-4 CASSPGLAGGYNEQFF TGTGCCAGCAGCCCAGGACTAGCGGGAGGGTACAATGAGCAGTTCTTC